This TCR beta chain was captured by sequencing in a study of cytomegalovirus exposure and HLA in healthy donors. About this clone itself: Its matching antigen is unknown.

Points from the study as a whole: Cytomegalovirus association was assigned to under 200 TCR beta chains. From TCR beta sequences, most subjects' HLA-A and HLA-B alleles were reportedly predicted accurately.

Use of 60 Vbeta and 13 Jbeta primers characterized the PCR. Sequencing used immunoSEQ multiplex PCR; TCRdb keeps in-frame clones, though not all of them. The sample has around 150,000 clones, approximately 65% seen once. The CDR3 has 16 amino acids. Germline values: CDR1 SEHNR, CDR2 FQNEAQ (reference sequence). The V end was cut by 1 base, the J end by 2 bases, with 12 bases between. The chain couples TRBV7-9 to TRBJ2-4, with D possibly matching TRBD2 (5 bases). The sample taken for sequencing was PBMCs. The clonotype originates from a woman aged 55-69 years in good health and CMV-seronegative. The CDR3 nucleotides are TGTGCCAGCAGCTTAGTCGGGCTAGCCACCAAAAACATTCAGTACTTC. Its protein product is CASSLVGLATKNIQYF.